The rows below give T cell receptor beta chains drawn from one sample of a study of T-cell memory formation after mild COVID-19. MiXCR, run by TCRdb on the 5' RACE reads, gives a single entry per CDR3 protein. The sample lists some 70,000 distinct CDR3 sequences, over 15% occurring once. The specimen was PBMCs or a T cell subset sorted from them (not recorded which). The receptors were sampled from an adult woman who had mild COVID-19 (a few samples of this study predate the infection). Cell type and time point are not known. Both conserved end residues are part of each CDR3. Fields, in order: clone size, V gene, D gene, J gene, CDR3 protein, CDR3 DNA. A D gene is named only where the DNA matches it firmly. The size of a clone is reported for some rows only, either as once, few or many, or as a class for expanded clones.

NA	TRBV2	NA	TRBJ2-2	CASSRRKTGELFF	TGTGCCAGCAGCAGACGTAAGACCGGGGAGCTGTTTTTT
many	TRBV10-2	NA	TRBJ2-1	CASRDPLNEQFF	TGCGCCAGCAGGGACCCCCTCAATGAGCAGTTCTTC
NA	TRBV19	TRBD1	TRBJ1-2	CASSFGTGYGYTF	TGTGCCAGTAGTTTCGGGACAGGCTATGGCTACACCTTC
NA	TRBV24-1	NA	TRBJ2-6	CATSDWGGGPNVLTF	TGTGCCACCAGTGATTGGGGGGGGGGGCCCAACGTCCTGACTTTC
NA	TRBV7-8	NA	TRBJ2-5	CASSFRPAYQETQYF	TGTGCCAGCAGCTTCCGTCCTGCGTACCAAGAGACCCAGTACTTC
many	TRBV11-1	NA	TRBJ2-4	CASSLVYTAQSGIQYF	TGTGCCAGCAGCTTAGTGTACACTGCTCAATCCGGCATTCAGTACTTC
NA	TRBV9	TRBD2	TRBJ2-3	CASGRASGADTQYF	TGTGCCAGCGGACGGGCTAGCGGGGCAGATACGCAGTATTTT
few	TRBV6-1	TRBD1	TRBJ2-3	CASSPQAGTGGTDTQYF	TGTGCCAGCAGTCCTCAGGCTGGGACAGGGGGCACAGATACGCAGTATTTT
NA	TRBV19	TRBD2	TRBJ2-1	CASLGLSLEQFF	TGTGCCAGTTTGGGACTATCTTTGGAGCAGTTCTTC
NA	TRBV24-1	NA	TRBJ1-1	CATSGGDQAGGSPEAFF	TGTGCCACCAGTGGGGGGGACCAAGCGGGAGGATCCCCTGAAGCTTTCTTT
few	TRBV6-4	TRBD1	TRBJ2-1	CASSDDDRGSYNEQFF	TGTGCCAGCAGTGACGACGACAGGGGGTCCTACAATGAGCAGTTCTTC
NA	TRBV7-3	NA	TRBJ2-3	CASRDEMSSTDTQYF	TGTGCCAGCAGAGACGAAATGTCTAGCACAGATACGCAGTATTTT
few	TRBV7-9	NA	TRBJ2-7	CASGTSSSYEQYF	TGTGCCAGCGGCACTAGCAGCTCCTACGAGCAGTACTTC
NA	TRBV9	NA	TRBJ1-6	CASSVGGGNSPLHF	TGTGCCAGCAGCGTAGGTGGTGGTAATTCACCCCTCCACTTT
NA	TRBV11-2	TRBD2	TRBJ2-1	CASSLDVSGLGHNEQFF	TGTGCCAGCAGCTTAGATGTTTCGGGACTAGGCCACAATGAGCAGTTCTTC
NA	TRBV5-1	NA	TRBJ2-1	CASSGGRTHYNEQFF	TGCGCCAGCTCGGGCGGGCGGACCCACTACAATGAGCAGTTCTTC
few	TRBV11-2	NA	TRBJ2-7	CASSLDLWGQPDTVDEQYF	TGTGCCAGCAGCTTAGACCTGTGGGGCCAACCCGATACCGTGGACGAGCAGTACTTC
NA	TRBV30	NA	TRBJ2-1	CAWAQGTYNEQFF	TGTGCCTGGGCACAGGGAACCTACAATGAGCAGTTCTTC
NA	TRBV11-2	TRBD2	TRBJ2-5	CASKRGLQETQYF	TGTGCCAGCAAGCGGGGCCTTCAAGAGACCCAGTACTTC
NA	TRBV9	NA	TRBJ2-5	CASSVGGTNSETQYF	TGTGCCAGCAGCGTAGGGGGAACCAATTCGGAGACCCAGTACTTC
NA	TRBV27	NA	TRBJ2-5	CASSPQTGGETQYF	TGTGCCAGCAGTCCGCAGACAGGTGGGGAGACCCAGTACTTC
NA	TRBV4-1	TRBD1	TRBJ2-7	CASSQPGTVYEQYF	TGCGCCAGCAGCCAACCCGGGACAGTTTACGAGCAGTACTTC
NA	TRBV20-1	NA	TRBJ2-5	CSAAGQNQETQYF	TGCAGTGCGGCAGGACAGAACCAAGAGACCCAGTACTTC
few	TRBV11-3	NA	TRBJ1-1	CASSPKVGVTEAFF	TGTGCCAGCAGCCCAAAAGTGGGGGTAACTGAAGCTTTCTTT
NA	TRBV4-1	NA	TRBJ1-1	CASSQGPFVPEAFF	TGCGCCAGCAGCCAAGGACCCTTTGTACCTGAAGCTTTCTTT
many	TRBV20-1	NA	TRBJ1-5	CSARERGIYSNQPQHF	TGCAGTGCTAGGGAGCGGGGGATCTATAGCAATCAGCCCCAGCATTTT
NA	TRBV4-1	NA	TRBJ2-7	CASSPEGGQGEYEQYF	TGCGCCAGCAGCCCCGAGGGAGGCCAGGGGGAGTACGAGCAGTACTTC
NA	TRBV25-1	NA	TRBJ2-7	CASSEDGYEQYF	TGTGCCAGCAGTGAGGACGGCTACGAGCAGTACTTC
NA	TRBV5-1	NA	TRBJ2-7	CASSPNREVARGREQYF	TGCGCCAGCAGCCCGAACAGGGAAGTCGCAAGAGGTCGCGAGCAGTACTTC
NA	TRBV6-4	NA	TRBJ2-3	CASKASGSTDTQYF	TGTGCCAGCAAGGCATCGGGAAGCACAGATACGCAGTATTTT
few	TRBV7-9	TRBD1	TRBJ2-7	CASSLGPGQGPYEQYF	TGTGCCAGCAGCTTGGGGCCGGGACAGGGCCCCTACGAGCAGTACTTC
NA	TRBV9	TRBD2	TRBJ2-3	CASSAGLAGGTDTQYF	TGTGCCAGCAGCGCTGGACTAGCGGGGGGCACAGATACGCAGTATTTT
NA	TRBV5-1	TRBD2	TRBJ2-3	CASSGGGSTDTQYF	TGCGCCAGCAGCGGCGGGGGGAGCACAGATACGCAGTATTTT
NA	TRBV6-5	NA	TRBJ1-5	CASSYSRDNQPQHF	TGTGCCAGCAGTTACTCCCGGGATAATCAGCCCCAGCATTTT
NA	TRBV4-2	NA	TRBJ2-1	CASSQDQVTRQFF	TGTGCCAGCAGCCAAGATCAGGTAACACGGCAGTTCTTC
few	TRBV9	NA	TRBJ2-1	CASSPLGIPSSYNEQFF	TGTGCCAGCAGCCCCCTAGGGATCCCTAGCTCCTACAATGAGCAGTTCTTC
NA	TRBV13	TRBD2	TRBJ2-7	CASSPQGVRLAGGTYEQYF	TGTGCCAGCAGCCCCCAAGGAGTGCGGCTAGCGGGGGGGACCTACGAGCAGTACTTC
NA	TRBV12-3/TRBV12-4	NA	TRBJ2-1	CASTKFSSYNEQFF	TGTGCCAGTACAAAGTTTAGCTCCTACAATGAGCAGTTCTTC
NA	TRBV12-3/TRBV12-4	TRBD2	TRBJ2-7	CASSPPGLAGGPYEQYF	TGTGCCAGCAGTCCGCCGGGACTAGCGGGAGGGCCGTACGAGCAGTACTTC
NA	TRBV27	TRBD1	TRBJ1-1	CASSFHGTGLEAFF	TGTGCCAGCAGTTTCCATGGGACAGGCCTTGAAGCTTTCTTT
NA	TRBV20-1	NA	TRBJ1-1	CSARGWSLEAFF	TGCAGTGCTAGAGGGTGGTCGCTTGAAGCTTTCTTT
NA	TRBV14	NA	TRBJ2-7	CASSPHRVHSYEQYF	TGTGCCAGCAGCCCCCACAGGGTTCACTCCTACGAGCAGTACTTC
many	TRBV9	NA	TRBJ2-2	CASSGGTGELFF	TGTGCCAGCAGTGGGGGTACCGGGGAGCTGTTTTTT
NA	TRBV4-1	TRBD2	TRBJ2-7	CASSHQLLAGGPTSYEQYF	TGCGCCAGCAGCCATCAGCTACTAGCGGGGGGACCTACCTCCTACGAGCAGTACTTC
NA	TRBV21-1	NA	TRBJ2-1	CASPRSASREDEQFF	TGTGCCTCCCCGAGATCGGCGTCGCGGGAGGATGAGCAGTTCTTC
NA	TRBV7-6	TRBD1	TRBJ1-1	CASSLATLDRATEAFF	TGTGCCAGCAGCTTAGCTACCCTGGACAGGGCTACTGAAGCTTTCTTT
NA	TRBV7-2	TRBD2	TRBJ2-1	CASSLNGRLAGRSNEQFF	TGTGCCAGCAGCTTAAATGGCCGACTAGCGGGACGTTCAAATGAGCAGTTCTTC
NA	TRBV20-1	TRBD2	TRBJ2-5	CSARVPSGGPIETQYF	TGCAGTGCTAGAGTACCTAGCGGGGGTCCAATAGAGACCCAGTACTTC
NA	TRBV12-3/TRBV12-4	NA	TRBJ1-2	CASSYASAENYGYTF	TGTGCCAGCAGTTACGCATCGGCAGAGAACTATGGCTACACCTTC
NA	TRBV7-9	NA	TRBJ1-3	CASSLVRDRSGNTIYF	TGTGCCAGCAGCTTAGTACGGGACCGCTCTGGAAACACCATATATTTT
NA	TRBV5-1	NA	TRBJ2-5	CASSDLETQYF	TGCGCCAGCAGCGATCTAGAGACCCAGTACTTC
NA	TRBV27	NA	TRBJ2-1	CASSSTLALDEQFF	TGTGCCAGCAGTTCAACACTAGCCTTGGATGAGCAGTTCTTC
NA	TRBV9	TRBD1	TRBJ2-7	CASSVSVWETGGIEQYF	TGTGCCAGCAGCGTCTCGGTTTGGGAGACAGGGGGCATCGAGCAGTACTTC
NA	TRBV4-1	NA	TRBJ2-1	CASSQEGGLSNEQFF	TGCGCCAGCAGCCAAGAGGGGGGGCTATCAAATGAGCAGTTCTTC
few	TRBV7-9	TRBD1	TRBJ2-1	CASSPGDRAYNEQFF	TGTGCCAGCAGCCCCGGGGACAGAGCATACAATGAGCAGTTCTTC